This entry describes one T cell receptor (beta chain). Its antigen is currently not known. Base qualities are missing; no much larger clone stands one base away. Relative to germline, V is 1 base shorter and J is 1 base shorter, with 11 bases between their ends. CDR1 and CDR2 (SGHAT, FQDESV) derive from the germline V gene (reference sequence). The CDR3 holds 15 amino acids from the cysteine to the phenylalanine. The sequence is cut down to CDR3 DNA, 45 bases in frame from base 1. Library preparation was by the immunoSEQ multiplex PCR assay. A mixture of 60 forward primers for TCR Vbeta segments and 13 reverse primers for TCR Jbeta segments was used in the multiplex PCR. The CDR3 region of rearranged TCR beta genes was amplified from genomic DNA by a multiplex PCR assay. The Illumina HiSeq System was used to sequence the amplified TCR beta libraries as 87-base-pair reads. In the source study's methods: A later analysis counted tens of millions of unique TCR beta chains across the roughly 700 repertoires, and about 10 million of these chains were shared by at least two donors. To remove PCR and sequencing errors, raw reads were error-corrected and collapsed into unique sequences using a nearest-neighbor algorithm that merged closely related sequences. Alignment of CDR3 sequences to IMGT reference sequences was used to assign V, D and J gene segments. For a sequence to be retained, at least a six-nucleotide match to both a V gene segment and a J gene segment was required. Rearrangements were called productive when the CDR3 lacked stop codons and stayed in frame with V and J; all others were non-productive. CDR3 was defined according to IMGT convention as the region running from the second conserved V-encoded cysteine to the conserved J-encoded phenylalanine. The earlier analysis of 450 to 750 of the donors excluded any sequence lacking an unambiguous match to a single V gene segment. An earlier analysis of around 600 of the donors classified V segments as functional when productive rearrangements were above 56.7% and as segregating when the standard deviation between donors was above 5%. A statistical classification framework was built for diagnosing cytomegalovirus status from the catalog of TCR beta chain sequences. In a later analysis, TCR nucleotide sequences were compared against IMGT/GENE-DB human TR gene sequences so that V and J genes could be assigned. A later analysis assigned CDR3 sequences and most-parsimonious VDJ recombination scenarios with the TCRdist pipeline. A later analysis defined each TCR beta chain by its CDR3 amino acid sequence plus V-gene family, and excluded reads lacking a unique V-gene family. A later analysis removed several hundred highly shared, low-generation-probability nucleotide sequences to deal with suspected cross-contamination and a sequencing artifact. A later analysis calculated a clonal expansion index for each public chain from normalized within-repertoire ranks of inferred template counts. In a later analysis, generation probabilities were computed using a VDJ recombination model fitted to out-of-frame rearrangements, and the results were checked against IGoR. Hypergeometric tests were used in a later analysis to score TCR-TCR, TCR-HLA and TCR-CMV co-occurrence, with a repertoire-size bias correction applied to the TCR pairs. A later analysis estimated false discovery rates by permuting HLA or CMV assignments 20 times. A later analysis grouped co-occurring TCRs with DBSCAN, adding TCRdist sequence similarity when clustering within HLA-allele-positive subsets. For co-occurrence clustering, repertoires with fewer than 30,000 or more than 120,000 public chains were excluded, along with several repertoires with anomalous nucleotide sharing. Sourced from immuneACCESS, this table was stored by TCRdb with only in-frame sequences that have V and J called. A share of the clones is absent; for the studies checked, an unresolved V gene accounts for under half, and the remainder has no known explanation. For V, J and clone size, that table is used; D and trimming come from the DNA. For this sample the table gives some 150,000 clones, of which about 80% were detected only once. The ten most abundant clones make up around 9.8% of the sample.

The cohort consisted of hundreds of healthy bone marrow donors. At the time of sampling, every cohort member was nominally healthy, though immune exposures that went unrecorded were likely present. The donor tested CMV seropositive, placing the donor among the 250 to 300 seropositive members of the cohort. Every donor gave a peripheral blood sample, and the peripheral blood mononuclear cells from that sample were used for TCR beta sequencing. Genomic DNA was extracted from the blood cell samples with the Qiagen DNeasy Blood Extraction Kit. This specimen comes from a study of cytomegalovirus exposure and HLA in healthy donors (dated by TCRdb to the late 2010s). In the study overall: In an earlier analysis of roughly 500 of the donors, under 300 Gb of sequence data and 100 million or so unique TCR beta sequences from 150 million to 200 million T cells were reported. An early release covering approximately 600 HLA-typed donors comprised approximately 300 gigabases of sequencing data and tens of millions of unique TCR sequences. Of the 398 genotyped donors, 65% to 90% were placed in the genetic ancestry cluster associated with self-reported Caucasian donors. The study aimed to test whether cataloging public T cell receptors could reveal signatures of past pathogen exposure. The study used immunosequencing to profile the T cell repertoires of approximately 630 subjects and linked those repertoires to cytomegalovirus serostatus. Along with the approximately 700-subject first cohort, a separate validation cohort of around 120 different subjects was used. The study combined high-throughput TCR immunosequencing, statistical association of individual TCRs with disease status, and machine learning to predict cytomegalovirus infection status. A later analysis re-analyzed previously published TCR beta repertoires from roughly 600 donors and added high-resolution HLA genotyping to study TCR occurrence patterns. The later analysis used no new phenotypic data to find candidate immune exposures, relying instead on TCR beta sequences and their occurrence across donors. An earlier analysis of 587 of the donors applied high-throughput TCR beta sequencing to assess whether each TCR beta V gene segment acted as functional or pseudogenic. Donor age, sex, ethnicity and CMV serostatus were collected together with the repertoire data. A later genetic analysis used genome-wide SNP genotypes for about 65% of the roughly 670 donors, treating that subset as a discovery cohort. Every repertoire in the discovery cohort had been generated on one and the same sequencing platform. HLA typing included class I and class II loci at four-digit resolution. The number of donors typed differed by locus, with 629-630 for A, B, C, DRB1 and DQB1, roughly 520 for DQA1, 600 to 610 for DPA1, and over 400 for DPB1. About five DR-DQ haplotypes were handled as single units for association and clustering because linkage in the cohort was strong. Among 300 to 450 genotyped donors of the cohort, an average of roughly 240,000 unique TCR beta nucleotide sequences were sequenced per donor, 15% to 20% of them non-productive.

The study at large found these results: A further reported finding was that TCR beta sequences accurately predicted the HLA-A and HLA-B alleles for most subjects in the first cohort. Compared with the 666-donor mean, donors in an Asian-associated ancestry cluster had fewer N-insertions in productive TCRs, according to a later genetic analysis. Several of the top co-occurrence clusters appeared to be linked to parvovirus B19, influenza, CMV and Epstein-Barr virus, according to a later analysis. In the study, around 150 TCR beta chains were listed as associated with cytomegalovirus. Presence/absence analyses assumed roughly uniform sequencing depth across donors, an assumption that may not hold. A later genetic analysis associated a missense DCLRE1C variant with V-gene and J-gene trimming of TCR beta chains, and an independent cohort replicated the association. The only immune exposure information available for the cohort was CMV serostatus. Most TCR sequences were observed very rarely across donors, whereas some public TCRs were present in many individuals. The classifier was reported to diagnose cytomegalovirus status with high specificity and sensitivity in both the original cohort and the validation cohort. Specific HLA alleles were associated with some 15,000 TCR beta sequences at a false discovery rate of 0.05 in a later analysis. The sequencing pipeline was judged likely to have produced a cluster of highly shared sequence variants as a technical artifact. Assigning TCR associations to individual alleles was difficult when HLA alleles, especially DR and DQ, strongly co-occurred. Linkage disequilibrium might explain the correlated functional status among segregating V segments, but an unknown experimental factor could not be ruled out. According to the authors, the approach could potentially be generalized to other disease states and immunological phenotypes. Three of the identified cytomegalovirus-associated TCR beta chains were confirmed in vitro to be specific for cytomegalovirus antigens. A later analysis found that most CMV-associated TCR beta chains appeared HLA-restricted, with HLA associations seemingly driven largely by CMV exposure. Some IMGT-functional V segments, including TRBV6-2 and TRBV6-3, could not be told apart with the 87-base-pair reads, so those segments were excluded. In an earlier analysis of 500 to 650 of the donors, most TCR beta V segments appeared in productive rearrangements about 90% or about 30% of the time, broadly matching IMGT annotations. Compared with equally common non-associated chains, HLA-associated TCR beta chains in a later analysis were more clonally expanded and had lower generation probabilities. In this cohort, only TCR beta chains were sequenced, and detectable features were limited by the absence of alpha or paired-chain data. Roughly 17 rarely observed V segments, including chromosome 9 orphons, were excluded from the earlier analysis of a few hundred of the donors because counts were too low. In a later analysis, the rate of TCR association differed among HLA loci, with DRB1 alleles having the most associated TCRs and HLA-C alleles having the fewest. Because HLA typing was unavailable for some donors at each locus, only the typed subset was used in association tests.

The source is a man aged 18 to 30 in good health and CMV-seropositive. The sample consisted of PBMCs. The chain couples TRBV11-1 to TRBJ2-7; the best D guess is TRBD1, with 6 bases matching. Here the CDR3 is given as CASSLDRTGSYEQYF. In nucleotides, the sequence is TGTGCCAGCAGCTTAGATCGTACAGGGTCCTACGAGCAGTACTTC.